The 22 T cell receptor beta chains reported below all come from one sample, sequenced in a study of T cells after yellow fever vaccination. MiXCR, run by TCRdb on the 5' RACE reads, gives a single entry per CDR3 protein. This sample has some 670,000 distinct CDR3 sequences, with more than 9% found just once. The sequenced sample was PBMCs, obtained on the day of the yellow fever booster vaccination. The origin of the receptors is a man aged 25 to 45 who received the YFV17D yellow fever vaccine.

The chain links TRBV5-1 to TRBJ2-1, with D possibly TRBD2 on 5 matching bases. Trimming removed 10 bases from V and 6 bases from J, with 17 bases in between. Germline V gene data show CDR1 as SGHRS and CDR2 as YFSETQ. The CDR3 is made up of 13 amino acids. The CDR3 DNA sequence: TGCGCCGGCATGAGGCCGGGAACCAATGAGCAGTTCTTC. This translates into CAGMRPGTNEQFF.

A few counts support this clonotype. The V gene is TRBV5-1, the J gene TRBJ1-1; 8 bases map to TRBD1. The V and J ends lost 3 bases and 0 bases, in that order; junction bases with no gene match: 7. The CDR3 is made up of 16 amino acids. CDR1 and CDR2 (germline): SGHRS, YFSETQ. CDR3 residues: CASSYDRGRVNTEAFF. CDR3 sequence (DNA): TGCGCCAGCAGCTATGACAGGGGAAGGGTGAACACTGAAGCTTTCTTT.

This clonotype appeared a few times. The gene calls are TRBV6-5 and TRBJ2-7, with 8 bases matching TRBD2. Germline V gives CDR1 MNHEY, CDR2 SVGAGI. With 4 bases clipped from V and 2 bases from J, the junction kept 7 bases outside the gene matches. This CDR3 has 15 residues. The CDR3 is CASSSLAGNAYEQYF. In nucleotides, the CDR3 is TGTGCCAGCAGTTCCTTAGCGGGAAACGCCTACGAGCAGTACTTC.

On this clonotype: A read error may be the cause here, since a much bigger clone is one base away. The V gene is TRBV3-1, the J gene TRBJ2-1, with D possibly being TRBD2 (6 bases). Trimming cost V 3 bases and J 6 bases, with 9 bases left between them. The germline V gene encodes CDR1 LGHDT and CDR2 YNNKEL (reference sequence). This CDR3 region has 13 residues. CDR3: CASSQRAGNEQFF. CDR3 DNA: TGTGCCAGCAGCCAGAGAGCGGGCAATGAGCAGTTCTTC.

This clonotype was counted between two and nine times. The chain joins TRBV25-1 to TRBJ1-1; D not certain. Germline V gene lookup returns CDR1 MGHDK and CDR2 SYGVNS. The CDR3 extends over 13 amino acids. V shed 5 bases and J shed 3 bases, with 10 bases lying between them. Written as DNA, the CDR3 is TGTGCCAGCAGTCAAGGCGAATACACTGAAGCTTTCTTT. It yields the protein CASSQGEYTEAFF. The entire variable domain, with the rest obtained from reference TRBV25-1 and TRBJ1-1, is as follows: EADIYQTPRYLVIGTGKKITLECSQTMGHDKMYWYQQDPGMELHLIHYSYGVNSTEKGDLSSESTVSRIRTEHFPLTLESARPSHTSQYLCASSQGEYTEAFFGQGTRLTVV.

This clonotype has a count of ten or more. The chain carries TRBV7-2 and TRBJ2-1; D is ambiguous. The CDR3 is 13 amino acids. Trimming took off 6 bases at V and 3 bases at J, with 9 bases between the two ends. Germline CDR1 is SGHTA and CDR2 is FQGNSA. The CDR3 spells CASSSSSYNEQFF. The CDR3 DNA reads TGTGCCAGCAGTTCCTCGAGCTACAATGAGCAGTTCTTC.

This clonotype was seen only a few times. The chain carries TRBV14 and TRBJ1-6; D unresolved. Germline V gene lookup returns CDR1 SGHDN and CDR2 FVKESK. The V end was cut by 0 bases, the J end by 11 bases, with 8 bases between. This CDR3 is built from 13 residues. The CDR3 DNA sequence: TGTGCCAGCAGCCAAGATGGTGCCGCACCCCTCCACTTT. Protein product: CASSQDGAAPLHF.

This clonotype occurred once. A read error may account for a junction end that differs from germline. The chain employs TRBV3-1 and TRBJ2-1; possibly TRBD1 for D (6 bases). Looked up from germline, CDR1 is LGHDT and CDR2 is YNNKEL (reference sequence). This CDR3 comprises 15 residues. CDR3 sequence: CASCQAGQPYNEQFF. The CDR3, as DNA: TGTGCCAGCTGCCAAGCCGGACAGCCCTACAATGAGCAGTTCTTC.

V is TRBV5-5 and J is TRBJ2-7; D gene unclear. This CDR3 region has 16 residues. The germline CDR1 and CDR2 sequences are SGHKS and YYEKEE (reference sequence). V lost 3 bases to trimming and J lost 2 bases, with 18 bases between them. CDR3 amino acids: CASSSLFPNSAYEQYF. The CDR3 DNA sequence: TGTGCCAGCAGCTCCCTGTTTCCTAACAGTGCCTACGAGCAGTACTTC. Variable domain in full (rest from reference TRBV5-5 and TRBJ2-7): DAGVTQSPTHLIKTRGQQVTLRCSPISGHKSVSWYQQVLGQGPQFIFQYYEKEERGRGNFPDRFSARQFPNYSSELNVNALLLGDSALYLCASSSLFPNSAYEQYFGPGTRLTVT.

The chain is built from TRBV4-2 and TRBJ2-7; either TRBD1 or TRBD2 may fit D (6 bases each). The V end was cut by 0 bases, the J end by 7 bases, with 16 bases between. The CDR3 has 15 residues. Germline lookup yields CDR1 LGHNA and CDR2 YNFKEQ. The CDR3 reads CASSQDYVQGREQYF. CDR3 DNA: TGTGCCAGCAGCCAAGATTACGTGCAGGGGAGGGAGCAGTACTTC.

This clonotype appeared many times. The CDR3: CASSQGGTGNANYGYTF. CDR3 in DNA: TGTGCCAGCAGCCAAGGAGGGACAGGGAACGCTAACTATGGCTACACCTTC. The V and J genes are TRBV3-1 and TRBJ1-2; 9 bases line up with TRBD1. Germline CDR1 is LGHDT and CDR2 is YNNKEL (reference sequence). With V trimmed by 1 base and J by 0 bases, 6 bases remained unmatched. The CDR3 contains 17 residues. Together with reference TRBV3-1 and TRBJ1-2, the CDR3 gives the full variable domain: DTAVSQTPKYLVTQMGNDKSIKCEQNLGHDTMYWYKQDSKKFLKIMFSYNNKELIINETVPNRFSPKSPDKAHLNLHINSLELGDSAVYFCASSQGGTGNANYGYTFGSGTRLTVV.

This clonotype occurred a few times. The chain recombines TRBV7-2 with TRBJ2-5; D remains ambiguous. The germline V gene has CDR1 SGHTA and CDR2 FQGNSA. The ends were cut back, 3 bases at V and 7 bases at J, with 12 bases in the middle. This CDR3 is 13 amino acids long. The CDR3 DNA follows: TGTGCCAGCAGCTTTAATAGTTTGGGGACCCAGTACTTC. Protein: CASSFNSLGTQYF.

This clonotype was seen only a few times. The chain uses TRBV20-1 and TRBJ2-3, with D possibly being TRBD1 (5 bases). This CDR3 spans 14 amino acids. The V gene's germline CDR1 is DFQATT and CDR2 SNEGSKA (reference sequence). V lost 4 bases and J 1 base, leaving 12 bases between the germline ends. CDR3 DNA sequence: TGCAGTGCTACCTGGGGCGACGGCACAGATACGCAGTATTTT. Amino acids: CSATWGDGTDTQYF.

This clonotype was seen only a few times. V is TRBV4-3 and J is TRBJ2-3, with TRBD2 as a possible D gene (6 bases). V was trimmed by 2 bases and J by 4 bases, leaving 13 bases between them. Germline-derived CDR1 and CDR2 are LGHNA and YSLEER. The CDR3 is 15 amino acids. The CDR3 DNA reads TGCGCCAGCAGCCAACGCGGGATCCTGCCAGATACGCAGTATTTT. Amino acid sequence: CASSQRGILPDTQYF.

This clonotype was recorded a few times. The chain links TRBV7-8 to TRBJ2-3; D unclear. The CDR3 has 13 residues. From germline, CDR1 is SGHVS and CDR2 FQNEAQ. V lost 5 bases and J 4 bases, leaving 10 bases between the germline ends. The CDR3 here is CASSPANSDTQYF. CDR3 DNA sequence: TGTGCCAGCAGCCCAGCAAATTCAGATACGCAGTATTTT.

This clonotype was counted at least ten times. The gene calls are TRBV4-3 and TRBJ1-6; D not resolved. Per germline, CDR1 LGHNA and CDR2 YSLEER. This CDR3 is 15 amino acids long. V lost 5 bases and J 10 bases, leaving 18 bases between the germline ends. In DNA form, the CDR3 reads TGCGCCAGCAGCGAGAGTAGGGCTCCGAGGTCACCCCTCCACTTT. Translated: CASSESRAPRSPLHF.

The chain employs TRBV7-2 and TRBJ2-2; TRBD2 matches 12 bases. CDR1 SGHTA and CDR2 FQGNSA come from the germline V gene. V dropped 3 bases and J dropped 6; count of bases not matched to a gene: 5. The CDR3 consists of 16 residues. The chain's CDR3 is CASSFRLAGAPGELFF. CDR3 coding DNA: TGTGCCAGCAGCTTCAGACTAGCGGGAGCCCCCGGGGAGCTGTTTTTT.

The chain is built from TRBV7-2 and TRBJ2-1; 7 positions agree with TRBD2. V shed 1 base and J 8 bases; nucleotides not matched to a gene: 8. There are 15 residues in the CDR3. Germline values: CDR1 SGHTA, CDR2 FQGNSA. This CDR3 reads CASSLVGGSPDEQFF. DNA of the CDR3: TGTGCCAGCAGCTTAGTAGGCGGGAGTCCGGATGAGCAGTTCTTC.

CDR3 protein: CATISPTNTGELFF. The CDR3 DNA sequence: TGTGCCACCATCTCTCCAACGAACACCGGGGAGCTGTTTTTT. The gene calls are TRBV15 and TRBJ2-2; D not resolved. This CDR3 region has 14 residues. The germline V and J ends were trimmed by 7 bases and 0 bases, with 9 bases remaining between them. Germline V gene lookup returns CDR1 LNHNV and CDR2 YYDKDF (reference sequence).

As for this clonotype: Sequence at one end of the junction differs from germline and may be a read error. V gene TRBV20-1 combines with J gene TRBJ2-1, with 11 bases fitting TRBD2. CDR1 is DFQATT, CDR2 SNEGSKA, per germline (reference sequence). This CDR3 comprises 16 residues. CDR3 amino acids: CCATSGLAVSYNEQFF. In DNA, the CDR3 is TGCTGTGCTACGTCGGGACTAGCGGTTTCCTACAATGAGCAGTTCTTC.

This chain connects TRBV28 to TRBJ2-6, with D unclear. CDR1 is MDHEN and CDR2 is SYDVKM in the germline V gene. V lost 1 base to trimming and J lost 0 bases, with 10 bases between them. This CDR3 spans 17 amino acids. The CDR3 reads CASSLLGGSSGANVLTF. As DNA, the CDR3 is TGTGCCAGCAGTTTATTGGGCGGAAGCTCTGGGGCCAACGTCCTGACTTTC.

Only a few counts were recorded for this clonotype. The V call is TRBV20-1, the J call TRBJ2-7; D not certain. There are 12 residues in the CDR3. Germline assignment: CDR1 DFQATT and CDR2 SNEGSKA (reference sequence). In DNA, the CDR3 is TGCGGTGGCAGAAGCAATTCCTACGAGCAGTACTTC. Translated, it gives CGGRSNSYEQYF.